The clone carrying this T cell receptor (beta chain) came up a few times. Its antigen is unknown. Trimming shortened V by 4 bases and J by 2 bases, and 12 bases separated the two germline ends. Germline values: CDR1 SGHRS, CDR2 YFSETQ. The CDR3 contains 14 residues. MiXCR, run by TCRdb on the RT-PCR reads, gives a single entry per CDR3 protein. This table holds 650,000 to 800,000 distinct CDR3 sequences, about 15% found once. The sample is drawn from a study of response to subunit inactivated influenza vaccine. Findings and limits, study-wide: Only a handful of new T cells, the authors suggested, are recruited with each seasonal influenza vaccination.

The rearrangement joins TRBV5-1 to TRBJ1-2; D not resolved. The sequence was obtained from a man between 50 and 59 years old who received an inactivated influenza vaccine. The sample in question was PBMCs from blood, obtained around 15 days before vaccination. The CDR3 nucleotides read TGCGCCAGCAGCCCTGGGGAAGAGAACTATGGCTACACCTTC. It specifies CASSPGEENYGYTF.